This T cell receptor beta chain comes out of a study of CD8+ T cells in alopecia areata. The treatment was: oral pan-JAK inhibitor, 5-10 mg twice daily. Germline CDR1 SQVTM, CDR2 ANQGSEA. The CDR3 is 11 residues long. V was cut by 7 bases and J by 7 bases, with 13 bases left in between. RNA, once extracted, was reverse transcribed into cDNA for use as the sequencing template. The method was immunoSEQ multiplex PCR; TCRdb's version includes in-frame clones alone and lacks a portion of them. The sample yields approximately 210,000 clones, approximately 57% seen once. The material sequenced was CD4+ T cells sorted from blood, taken at week 24, from a patient treated with tofacitinib. The V gene is TRBV29-1, the J gene TRBJ1-2; a weak D match, TRBD1 (5 bases). This clonotype was sampled from a human donor with alopecia areata. CDR3 coding DNA: TGCAGCGCCCTAGGAGACAGTGGCTACACCTTC. It is translated as CSALGDSGYTF.